The 6 T cell receptor beta chains below were found in one sample sequenced in a study of blood T cell repertoires in COVID-19. TCRdb's copy holds only in-frame clones and misses some; the assay was immunoSEQ multiplex PCR. Seen here are almost 90,000 clones, 80% to 90% observed once, and the top ten hold roughly 10%. Sequencing was performed on peripheral blood. The receptors shown here come from a man older than 75 with acute or convalescent COVID-19.

V is TRBV18 and J is TRBJ1-1; 12 nucleotides line up with TRBD1. The V gene's germline CDR1 is KGHSH and CDR2 LQKENI. J lost 5 bases, V lost 6 bases, and 10 bases had no gene match. The CDR3 runs 16 residues. The CDR3 sequence is CASSLPGQGARTEAFF. As DNA, the CDR3 is TGTGCCAGCTCCCTCCCGGGACAGGGGGCGAGGACTGAAGCTTTCTTT.

This chain joins TRBV7-6 and TRBJ2-3; 7 positions agree with TRBD1. This CDR3 comprises 15 residues. The junction had 2 bases not matched to a gene; V was cut back by 2 bases and J by 0 bases. The germline CDR1 and CDR2 sequences are SGHVS and FNYEAQ. CDR3 sequence (DNA): TGTGCCAGCAGCTTAAGACAGGGCAGCACAGATACGCAGTATTTT. Amino acid sequence: CASSLRQGSTDTQYF. Drawing the rest from reference TRBV7-6 and TRBJ2-3, the complete variable domain is GAGVSQSPRYKVTKRGQDVALRCDPISGHVSLYWYRQALGQGPEFLTYFNYEAQQDKSGLPNDRFSAERPEGSISTLTIQRTEQRDSAMYRCASSLRQGSTDTQYFGPGTRLTVL.

The chain recombines TRBV7-9 with TRBJ2-3, with D tentatively TRBD2 (6 bases). V lost 2 bases and J 2 bases, leaving 11 bases between the germline ends. Germline CDR1 SEHNR, CDR2 FQNEAQ (reference sequence). The CDR3 runs to 15 residues. The CDR3 nucleotides are TGTGCCAGCAGCTTATCACGGACTAACACAGATACGCAGTATTTT. Residues: CASSLSRTNTDTQYF.

The gene calls are TRBV28 and TRBJ2-1; the match to TRBD2 covers 7 bases. Germline-derived CDR1 and CDR2 are MDHEN and SYDVKM. The CDR3 consists of 15 residues. The V and J ends lost 2 bases and 0 bases, in that order; junction bases with no gene match: 1. The CDR3 spells CASSLGLGSYNEQFF. The CDR3 DNA is TGTGCCAGCAGTTTAGGACTAGGCTCCTACAATGAGCAGTTCTTC.

This chain links TRBV6-5 with TRBJ1-1; TRBD1 is a possible D gene (5 bases). This CDR3 region has 14 residues. V lost 6 bases and J lost 0, with 11 bases in between. Per germline, CDR1 MNHEY and CDR2 SVGAGI. The CDR3 sequence: CASRDNVVNTEAFF. DNA of the CDR3: TGTGCCAGCAGGGACAACGTGGTGAACACTGAAGCTTTCTTT.

This chain joins TRBV2 and TRBJ1-5; the D gene is possibly TRBD1 (5 bases). V lost 8 bases to trimming and J lost 6 bases, with 20 bases between them. The CDR3 contains 15 residues. Germline CDR1 SNHLY, CDR2 FYNNEI. The CDR3 nucleotides are TGTGCCAGCTCCTCTGGGTTCAGGGATACTCAGCCCCAGCATTTT. This encodes CASSSGFRDTQPQHF. Supplemented by reference TRBV2 and TRBJ1-5, the full variable domain reads EPEVTQTPSHQVTQMGQEVILRCVPISNHLYFYWYRQILGQKVEFLVSFYNNEISEKSEIFDDQFSVERPDGSNFTLKIRSTKLEDSAMYFCASSSGFRDTQPQHFGDGTRLSIL.